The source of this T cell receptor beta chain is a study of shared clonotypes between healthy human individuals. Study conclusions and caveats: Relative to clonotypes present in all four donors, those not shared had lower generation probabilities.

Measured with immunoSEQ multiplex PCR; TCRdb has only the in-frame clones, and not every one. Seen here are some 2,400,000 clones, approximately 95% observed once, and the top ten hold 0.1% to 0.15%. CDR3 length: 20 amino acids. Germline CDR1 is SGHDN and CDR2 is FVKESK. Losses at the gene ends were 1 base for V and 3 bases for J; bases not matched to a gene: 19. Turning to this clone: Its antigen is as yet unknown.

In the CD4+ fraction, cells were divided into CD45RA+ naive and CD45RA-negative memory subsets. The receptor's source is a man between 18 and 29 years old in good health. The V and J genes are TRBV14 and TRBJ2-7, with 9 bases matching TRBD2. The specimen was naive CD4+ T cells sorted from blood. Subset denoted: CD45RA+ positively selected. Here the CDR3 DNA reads TGTGCCAGCAGCCAAGGTCGGGGCGGGAGGGCCATCTTCGACCTCTACGAGCAGTACTTC. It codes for CASSQGRGGRAIFDLYEQYF.